Detailed here is one T cell receptor (beta chain). Its antigen is undetermined. The data belong to a study of T-cell memory formation after mild COVID-19. Study context: Most TCR clusters belonged to a single donor. Study results and limitations: The finding that pre-infection memory included some responding clones suggested that cross-reactive memory joined. What remained unconfirmed was the SARS-CoV-2 specificity of second-wave clones peaking on day 37.

With constant-segment primers, 5'RACE yielded cDNA libraries of TCR alpha and TCR beta that carried sample barcodes and UMIs. TCRdb reanalysed the 5' RACE reads using MiXCR and keeps one entry per CDR3 protein. The sample consists of nearly 350,000 distinct CDR3 sequences, 13% of them appearing once. The germline V gene encodes CDR1 DFQATT and CDR2 SNEGSKA (reference sequence). J lost 6 bases, V lost 6 bases, and 8 bases had no gene match. This CDR3 region has 14 residues. The specimen was PBMCs or a T cell subset sorted from them (not recorded which). The chain employs TRBV20-1 and TRBJ2-7; 13 bases line up with TRBD2. This receptor was taken from a man aged 18 to 30 who had mild COVID-19 (a few samples of this study predate the infection). Cell type and time point are not known. The CDR3 bases are TGCAGTGCACCCCGACTAGCGGGGGGTGTCGAGCAGTACTTC. Translating gives CSAPRLAGGVEQYF.